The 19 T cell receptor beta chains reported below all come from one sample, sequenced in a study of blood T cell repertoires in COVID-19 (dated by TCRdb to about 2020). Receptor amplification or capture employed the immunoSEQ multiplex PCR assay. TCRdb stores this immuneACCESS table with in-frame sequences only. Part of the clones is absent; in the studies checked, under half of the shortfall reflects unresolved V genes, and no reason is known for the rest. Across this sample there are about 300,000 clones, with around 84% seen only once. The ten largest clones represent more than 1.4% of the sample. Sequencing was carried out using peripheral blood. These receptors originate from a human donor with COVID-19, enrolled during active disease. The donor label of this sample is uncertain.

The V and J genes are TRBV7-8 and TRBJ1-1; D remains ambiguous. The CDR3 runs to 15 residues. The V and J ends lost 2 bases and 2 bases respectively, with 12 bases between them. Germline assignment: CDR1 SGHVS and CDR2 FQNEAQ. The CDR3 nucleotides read TGTGCCAGCAGCTTAATTCGCGGTTTCAACACTGAAGCTTTCTTT. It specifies CASSLIRGFNTEAFF. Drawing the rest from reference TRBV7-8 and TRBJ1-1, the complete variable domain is GAGVSQSPRYKVAKRGQDVALRCDPISGHVSLFWYQQALGQGPEFLTYFQNEAQLDKSGLPSDRFFAERPEGSVSTLKIQRTQQEDSAVYLCASSLIRGFNTEAFFGQGTRLTVV.

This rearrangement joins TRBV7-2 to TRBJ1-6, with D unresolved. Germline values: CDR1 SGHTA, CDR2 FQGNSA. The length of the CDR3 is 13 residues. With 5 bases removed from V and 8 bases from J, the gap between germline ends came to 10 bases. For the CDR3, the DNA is TGTGCCAGCAGCCCCCCCGGGGATTCACCCCTCCACTTT. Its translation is CASSPPGDSPLHF.

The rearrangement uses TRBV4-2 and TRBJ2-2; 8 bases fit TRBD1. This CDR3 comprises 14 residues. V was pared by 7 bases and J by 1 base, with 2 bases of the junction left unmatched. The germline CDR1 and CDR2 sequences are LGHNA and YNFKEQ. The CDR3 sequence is CASTDRGNTGELFF. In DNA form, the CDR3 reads TGTGCCAGCACCGACAGGGGGAACACCGGGGAGCTGTTTTTT.

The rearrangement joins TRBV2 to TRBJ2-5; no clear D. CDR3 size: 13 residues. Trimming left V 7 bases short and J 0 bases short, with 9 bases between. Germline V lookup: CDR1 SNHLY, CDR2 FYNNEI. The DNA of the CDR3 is TGTGCCAGCACAGTAATGTACCAAGAGACCCAGTACTTC. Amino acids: CASTVMYQETQYF. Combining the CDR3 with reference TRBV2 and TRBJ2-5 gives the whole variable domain EPEVTQTPSHQVTQMGQEVILRCVPISNHLYFYWYRQILGQKVEFLVSFYNNEISEKSEIFDDQFSVERPDGSNFTLKIRSTKLEDSAMYFCASTVMYQETQYFGPGTRLLVL.

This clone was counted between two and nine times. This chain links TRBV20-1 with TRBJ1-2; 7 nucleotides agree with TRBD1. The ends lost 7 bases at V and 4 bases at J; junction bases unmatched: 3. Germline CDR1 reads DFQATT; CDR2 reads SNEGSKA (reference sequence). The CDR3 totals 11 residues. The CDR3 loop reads CSVGTAYGYTF. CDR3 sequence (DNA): TGCAGTGTCGGGACAGCCTATGGCTACACCTTC.

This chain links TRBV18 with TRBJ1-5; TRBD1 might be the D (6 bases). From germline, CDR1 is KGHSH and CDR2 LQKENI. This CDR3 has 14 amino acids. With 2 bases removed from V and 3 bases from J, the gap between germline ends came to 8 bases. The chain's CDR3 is CASSPGGANQPQHF. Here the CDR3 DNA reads TGTGCCAGCTCACCAGGGGGGGCCAATCAGCCCCAGCATTTT.

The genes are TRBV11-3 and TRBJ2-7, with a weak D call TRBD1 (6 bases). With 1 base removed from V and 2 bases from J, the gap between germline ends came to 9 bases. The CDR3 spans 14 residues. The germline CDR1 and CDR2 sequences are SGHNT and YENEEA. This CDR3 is CASSLGAGAYEQYF. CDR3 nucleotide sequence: TGTGCCAGCAGCTTAGGTGCAGGGGCCTACGAGCAGTACTTC.

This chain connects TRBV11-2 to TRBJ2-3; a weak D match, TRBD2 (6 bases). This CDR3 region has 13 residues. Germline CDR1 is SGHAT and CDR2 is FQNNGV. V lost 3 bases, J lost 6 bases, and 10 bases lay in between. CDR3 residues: CASSLEGRDTQYF. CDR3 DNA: TGTGCCAGCAGCTTGGAGGGTAGGGATACGCAGTATTTT.

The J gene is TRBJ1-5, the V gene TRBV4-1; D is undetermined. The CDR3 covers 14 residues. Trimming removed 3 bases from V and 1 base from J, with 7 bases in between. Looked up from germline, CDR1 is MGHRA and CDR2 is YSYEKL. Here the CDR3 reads CASSHGPSNQPQHF. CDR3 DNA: TGCGCCAGCAGCCACGGTCCAAGCAATCAGCCCCAGCATTTT.

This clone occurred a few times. CDR3 nucleotides: TGTGCCAGCAGCCAACATCGGGCAGGGAATTTGGGTCGGGAGACCCAGTACTTC. Amino acid sequence: CASSQHRAGNLGRETQYF. J is TRBJ2-5 and V is TRBV3-1 (or the pseudogene TRBV3-2); TRBD1 might be the D (5 bases). The V and J ends lost 2 bases and 5 bases respectively, with 24 bases between them. Germline lookup yields CDR1 LGHDT and CDR2 YNNKEL (reference sequence). There are 18 residues in the CDR3.

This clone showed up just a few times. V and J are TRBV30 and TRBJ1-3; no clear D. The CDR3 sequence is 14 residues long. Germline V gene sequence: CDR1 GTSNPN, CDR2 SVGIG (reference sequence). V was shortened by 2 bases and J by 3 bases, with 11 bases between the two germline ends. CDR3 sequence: CAWSPGRGGNTIYF. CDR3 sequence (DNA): TGTGCCTGGAGTCCGGGGAGAGGTGGAAACACCATATATTTT. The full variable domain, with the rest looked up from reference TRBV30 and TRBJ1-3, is SQTIHQWPATLVQPVGSPLSLECTVEGTSNPNLYWYRQAAGRGLQLLFYSVGIGQISSEVPQNLSASRPQDRQFILSSKKLLLSDSGFYLCAWSPGRGGNTIYFGEGSWLTVV.

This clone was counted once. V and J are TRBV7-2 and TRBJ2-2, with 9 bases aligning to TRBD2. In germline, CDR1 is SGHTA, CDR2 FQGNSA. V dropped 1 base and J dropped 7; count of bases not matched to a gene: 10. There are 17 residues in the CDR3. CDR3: CASSLDRGSGRGGELFF. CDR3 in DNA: TGTGCCAGCAGCTTAGATCGTGGTAGCGGGAGAGGCGGGGAGCTGTTTTTT. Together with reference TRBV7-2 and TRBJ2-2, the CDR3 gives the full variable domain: GAGVSQSPSNKVTEKGKDVELRCDPISGHTALYWYRQSLGQGLEFLIYFQGNSAPDKSGLPSDRFSAERTGGSVSTLTIQRTQQEDSAVYLCASSLDRGSGRGGELFFGEGSRLTVL.

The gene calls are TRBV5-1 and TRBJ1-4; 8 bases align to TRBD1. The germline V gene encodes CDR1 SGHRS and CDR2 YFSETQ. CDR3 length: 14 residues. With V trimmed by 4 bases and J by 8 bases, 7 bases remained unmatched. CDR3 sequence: CASSSQGAGEKLFF. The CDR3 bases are TGCGCCAGCAGCAGTCAGGGGGCCGGAGAAAAACTGTTTTTT. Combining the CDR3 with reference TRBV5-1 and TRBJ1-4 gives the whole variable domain KAGVTQTPRYLIKTRGQQVTLSCSPISGHRSVSWYQQTPGQGLQFLFEYFSETQRNKGNFPGRFSGRQFSNSRSEMNVSTLELGDSALYLCASSSQGAGEKLFFGSGTQLSVL.

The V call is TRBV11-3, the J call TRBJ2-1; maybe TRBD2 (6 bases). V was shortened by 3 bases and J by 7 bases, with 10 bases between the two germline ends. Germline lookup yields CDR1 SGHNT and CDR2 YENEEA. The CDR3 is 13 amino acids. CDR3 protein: CASSLSSVNEQFF. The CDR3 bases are TGTGCCAGCAGCTTGTCTAGCGTAAATGAGCAGTTCTTC.

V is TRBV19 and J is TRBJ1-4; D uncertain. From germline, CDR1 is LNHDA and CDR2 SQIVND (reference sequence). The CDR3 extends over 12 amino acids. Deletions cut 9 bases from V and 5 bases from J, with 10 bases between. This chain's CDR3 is CASCYRNEKLFF. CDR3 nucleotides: TGTGCCAGCTGCTACAGAAATGAAAAACTGTTTTTT.

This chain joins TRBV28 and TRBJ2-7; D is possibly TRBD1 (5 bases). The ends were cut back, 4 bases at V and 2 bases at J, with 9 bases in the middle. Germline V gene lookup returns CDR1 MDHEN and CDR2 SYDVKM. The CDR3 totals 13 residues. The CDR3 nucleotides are TGTGCCAGCAGTTCACAGGCCCCCTACGAGCAGTACTTC. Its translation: CASSSQAPYEQYF.

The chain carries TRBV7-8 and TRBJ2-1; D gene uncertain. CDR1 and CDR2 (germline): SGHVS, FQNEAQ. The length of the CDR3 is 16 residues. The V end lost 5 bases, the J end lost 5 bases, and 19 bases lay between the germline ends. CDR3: CASSRERSAINNEQFF. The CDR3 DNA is TGTGCCAGCAGCCGAGAGCGCTCCGCCATTAACAATGAGCAGTTCTTC.

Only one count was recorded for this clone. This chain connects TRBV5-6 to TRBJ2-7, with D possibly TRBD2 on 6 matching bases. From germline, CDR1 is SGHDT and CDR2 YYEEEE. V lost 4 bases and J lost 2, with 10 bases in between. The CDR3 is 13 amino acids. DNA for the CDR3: TGTGCCAGCAGCATCAGACTAGCCTACGAGCAGTACTTC. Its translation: CASSIRLAYEQYF.

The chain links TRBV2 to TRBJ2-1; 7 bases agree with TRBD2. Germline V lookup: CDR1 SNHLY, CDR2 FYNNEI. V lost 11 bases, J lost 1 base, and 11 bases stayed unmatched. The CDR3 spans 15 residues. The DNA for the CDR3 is TGTGCCGTCAGAAGAGGGAGGGGTTCCTACAATGAGCAGTTCTTC. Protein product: CAVRRGRGSYNEQFF.